This note documents a single TCR beta chain sequence. This clonotype was picked up many times. No antigen is known for it. No base quality information exists; no much larger clone differs at one position. V loses 5 bases of germline sequence and J loses 3 bases, and the interval between the two ends is 13 bases. CDR1 and CDR2 (LNHDA, SQIVND) derive from the germline V gene (reference sequence). From the cysteine through the phenylalanine, the CDR3 covers 15 amino acids. The sequence is cut down to CDR3 DNA, 45 bases in frame from base 1. The data were taken from a study of T cell repertoires in cytomegalovirus infection (dated by TCRdb to between 2018 and 2021). For the study in its entirety: Donor HLA type was relevant to the analysis, because carriage of CMV infection together with the matching HLA type was indicated by public TCR beta signatures. Study-wide findings and limitations: The ex vivo response was dominated by HLA-C-restricted CMV-specific TCR beta clonotypes, and the single most frequent clonotype in two of eight donors was supplied by these HLA-C-restricted clonotypes. In both this cohort and an independent roughly 330-donor cohort, the cumulative frequency of public TCR beta family members distinguished carriers of CMV infection plus the relevant HLA type.

Sequencing was carried out with an Illumina HiSeq 1500. Through fastp at Q25 and MiXCR, TCRdb rebuilt clones from the public reads, retaining in-frame beta chains. Rows are unified per CDR3 protein, each entry keeping the most common DNA and genes. The sample table lists about 490,000 distinct CDR3 sequences, 16% of them with a count of one. The ten largest clonotypes hold around 25% of the sample. The sample consisted of CD8+ T cells from PBMCs. The rearranged chain carries TRBV19 and TRBJ2-2; the D gene identity is not certain. This clonotype originated in a human donor in good health (CMV status not recorded). Some clones in this sample may be carry-over from other donors' samples. The nucleotides read TGTGCCAGTAGTCCCCGACAAATCTACACCGGGGAGCTGTTTTTT. It is translated as CASSPRQIYTGELFF. Supplemented by the reference TRBV19 and TRBJ2-2 proteins around the CDR3, the complete variable domain is DGGITQSPKYLFRKEGQNVTLSCEQNLNHDAMYWYRQDPGQGLRLIYYSQIVNDFQKGDIAEGYSVSREKKESFPLTVTSAQKNPTAFYLCASSPRQIYTGELFFGEGSRLTVL.